Here is one T cell receptor (beta chain) with its context. As yet, its antigen is unknown. Germline values: CDR1 LNHDA, CDR2 SQIVND (reference sequence). The CDR3 contains 14 residues. This entry comes from a study of T cells expressing NK-cell markers. Findings of the study overall: Where a few donors were concerned, these clonotypes also led the CD3+CD56-NKG2C+ fraction.

Generation of TCR beta cDNA was performed by 5'RACE template switching incorporating UMIs. TCRdb reprocessed the 5' RACE reads, keeping one entry per CDR3 protein, no DNA. The specimen's table records 400,000 to 450,000 distinct CDR3 sequences. The receptor comes from a woman between 18 and 75 years old in good health. Sequencing was carried out using blood T cells: a sorted CD56 or NKG2C T cell subset, CD4+ or CD8+ T cells, or bulk PBMC T cells (not recorded which). The chain combines TRBV19 with TRBJ1-1; there is no DNA to check the TCRdb D call of TRBD1. This chain's CDR3 is CATKRAGGGTEAFF.